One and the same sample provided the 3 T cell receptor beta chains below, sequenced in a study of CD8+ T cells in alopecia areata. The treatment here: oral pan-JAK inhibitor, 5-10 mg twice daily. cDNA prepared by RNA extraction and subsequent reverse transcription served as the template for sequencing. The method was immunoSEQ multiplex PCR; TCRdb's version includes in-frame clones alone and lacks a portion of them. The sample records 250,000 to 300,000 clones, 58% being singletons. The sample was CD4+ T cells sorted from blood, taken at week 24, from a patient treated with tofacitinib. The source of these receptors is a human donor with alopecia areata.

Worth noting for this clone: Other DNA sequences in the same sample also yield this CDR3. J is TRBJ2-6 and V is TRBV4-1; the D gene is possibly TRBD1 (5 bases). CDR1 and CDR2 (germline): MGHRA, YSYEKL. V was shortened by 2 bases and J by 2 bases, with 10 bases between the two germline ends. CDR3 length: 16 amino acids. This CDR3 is CASSQPGRAGANVLTF. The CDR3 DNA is TGCGCCAGCAGCCAACCCGGCAGGGCTGGGGCCAACGTCCTGACTTTC.

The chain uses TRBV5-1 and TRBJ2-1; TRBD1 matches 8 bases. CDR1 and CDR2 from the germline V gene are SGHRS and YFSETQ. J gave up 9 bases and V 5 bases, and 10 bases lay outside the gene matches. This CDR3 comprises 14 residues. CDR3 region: CASSLDGQGSEQFF. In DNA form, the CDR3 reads TGCGCCAGCAGTCTGGACGGACAGGGCAGTGAGCAGTTCTTC.

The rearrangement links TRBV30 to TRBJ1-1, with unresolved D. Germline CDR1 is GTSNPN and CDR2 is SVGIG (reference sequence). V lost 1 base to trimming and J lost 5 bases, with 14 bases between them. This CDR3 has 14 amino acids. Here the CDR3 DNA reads TGTGCCTGGAGTGCCCTTCCGGAGGCGACTGAAGCTTTCTTT. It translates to CAWSALPEATEAFF. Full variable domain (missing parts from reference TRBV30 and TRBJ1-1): SQTIHQWPATLVQPVGSPLSLECTVEGTSNPNLYWYRQAAGRGLQLLFYSVGIGQISSEVPQNLSASRPQDRQFILSSKKLLLSDSGFYLCAWSALPEATEAFFGQGTRLTVV.